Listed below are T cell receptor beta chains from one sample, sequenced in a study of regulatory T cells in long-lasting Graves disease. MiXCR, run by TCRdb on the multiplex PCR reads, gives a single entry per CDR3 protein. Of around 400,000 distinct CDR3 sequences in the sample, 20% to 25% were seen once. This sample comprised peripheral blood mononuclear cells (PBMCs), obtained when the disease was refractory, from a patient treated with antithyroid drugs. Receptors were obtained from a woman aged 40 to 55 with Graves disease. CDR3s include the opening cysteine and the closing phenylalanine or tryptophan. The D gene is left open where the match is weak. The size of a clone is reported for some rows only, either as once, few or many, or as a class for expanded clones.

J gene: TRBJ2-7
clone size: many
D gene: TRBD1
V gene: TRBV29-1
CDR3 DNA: TGCAGCGTTCGGACAGGCTACGAGCAGTACTTC
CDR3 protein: CSVRTGYEQYF

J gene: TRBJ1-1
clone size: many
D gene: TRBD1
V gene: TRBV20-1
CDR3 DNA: TGCAGTGCTATTCGGACAGGACCGAACACTGAAGCTTTCTTT
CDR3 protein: CSAIRTGPNTEAFF

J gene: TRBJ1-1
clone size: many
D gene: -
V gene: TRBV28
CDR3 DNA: TGTGCCAGCAGTTTACTACAGAAAGCTTTCTTT
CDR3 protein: CASSLLQKAFF

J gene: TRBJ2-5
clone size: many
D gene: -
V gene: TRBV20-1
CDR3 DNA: TGCAGTGCTAGAGATTTGGGGGAGACCCAGTACTTC
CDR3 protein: CSARDLGETQYF

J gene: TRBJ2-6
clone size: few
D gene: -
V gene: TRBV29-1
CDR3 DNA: TGCGGGGGGAGAACTGGGGCCAACGTCCTGACTTTC
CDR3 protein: CGGRTGANVLTF

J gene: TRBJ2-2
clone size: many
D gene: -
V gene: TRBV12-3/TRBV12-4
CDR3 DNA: TGTGCCAGTTTATCGGGGGACTCGAACACCGGGGAGCTGTTTTTT
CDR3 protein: CASLSGDSNTGELFF

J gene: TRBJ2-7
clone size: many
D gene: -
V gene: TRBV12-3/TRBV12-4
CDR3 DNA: TGTGCCAGCAGTCCCGGGGACTCCTACTACGAGCAGTACTTC
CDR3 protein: CASSPGDSYYEQYF

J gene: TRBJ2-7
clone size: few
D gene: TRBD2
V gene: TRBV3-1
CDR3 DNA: TGTGCCAGCAGCCGCACTAGCGGAGTAGACTCCTACGAGCAGTACTTC
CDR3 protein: CASSRTSGVDSYEQYF

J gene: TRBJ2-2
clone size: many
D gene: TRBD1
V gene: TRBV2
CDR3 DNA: TGTGCCAGCAGGGACAGGCTGGGGACCGGGGAGCTGTTTTTT
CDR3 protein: CASRDRLGTGELFF

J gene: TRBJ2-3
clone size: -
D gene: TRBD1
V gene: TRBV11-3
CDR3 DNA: TGTGCCAGCAGCCCCGGGACAGGGGGATTAACAGATACGCAGTATTTT
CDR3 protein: CASSPGTGGLTDTQYF

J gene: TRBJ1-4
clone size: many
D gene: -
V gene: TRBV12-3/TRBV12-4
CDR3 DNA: TGTGCCAGCAGTCTCAAGCCCGAAAAACTGTTTTTT
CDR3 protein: CASSLKPEKLFF

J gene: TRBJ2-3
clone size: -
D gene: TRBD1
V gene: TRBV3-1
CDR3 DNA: TGTGCCAGCAGCCAAGATCAGGGGGCTAGAGATACGCAGTATTTT
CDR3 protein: CASSQDQGARDTQYF

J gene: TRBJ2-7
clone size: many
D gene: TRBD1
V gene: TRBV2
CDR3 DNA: TGTGCCAGCGAGGGACAGGGTTTCGGCGAGCAGTACTTC
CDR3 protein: CASEGQGFGEQYF

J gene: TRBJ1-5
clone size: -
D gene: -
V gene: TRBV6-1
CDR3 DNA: TGTGCCAGCAGTGAATACTTAGAACCTTACAATCAGCCCCAGCATTTT
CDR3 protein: CASSEYLEPYNQPQHF

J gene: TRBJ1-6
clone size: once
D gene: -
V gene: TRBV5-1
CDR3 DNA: TGCGCCAGCAGACCCCGGACAGCGCCTAATTCACCCCTCCACTTT
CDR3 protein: CASRPRTAPNSPLHF

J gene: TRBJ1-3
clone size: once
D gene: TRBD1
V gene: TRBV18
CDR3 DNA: TGTGCCAGCTCACCTCGGACAGGGAGAGAAAACACCATATATTTT
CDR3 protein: CASSPRTGRENTIYF

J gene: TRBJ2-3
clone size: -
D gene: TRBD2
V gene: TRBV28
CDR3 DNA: TGTGCCAGCAGTCAACCCCCCGGACTAGCGGGAGGCACAGATACGCAGTATTTT
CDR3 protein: CASSQPPGLAGGTDTQYF

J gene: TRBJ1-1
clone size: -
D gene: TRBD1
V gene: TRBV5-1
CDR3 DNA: TGCGCCAGCAGCTTGGGGGGGACAGAAAAAGCTTTCTTT
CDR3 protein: CASSLGGTEKAFF

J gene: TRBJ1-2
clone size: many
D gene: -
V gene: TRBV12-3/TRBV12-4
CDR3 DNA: TGTGCCAGCAGCCGCGCGGACATAGGATTATATGGCTACACCTTC
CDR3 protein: CASSRADIGLYGYTF

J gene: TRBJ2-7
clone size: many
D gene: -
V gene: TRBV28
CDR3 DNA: TGTGCCAGCAGTTTTGGGTTCGCAGGACGATCTGGGGAAGAGCAGTACTTC
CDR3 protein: CASSFGFAGRSGEEQYF

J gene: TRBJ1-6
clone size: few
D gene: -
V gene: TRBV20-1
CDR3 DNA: TGCAGTGCTCCATTGGGCAGCTCCTATAATTCACCCCTCCACTTT
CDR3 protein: CSAPLGSSYNSPLHF

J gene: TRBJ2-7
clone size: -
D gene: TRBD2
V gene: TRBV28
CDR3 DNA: TGTGCCAGCTCACCTACCCTAGCGGTCTACGAGCAGTACTTC
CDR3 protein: CASSPTLAVYEQYF

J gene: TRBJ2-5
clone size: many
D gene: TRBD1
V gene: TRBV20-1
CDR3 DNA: TGCAGTGGGTTGACAGGGGGTCACGAGACCCAGTACTTC
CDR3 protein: CSGLTGGHETQYF

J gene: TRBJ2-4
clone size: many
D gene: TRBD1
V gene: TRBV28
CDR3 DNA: TGTGCCAGCAGTTCTACCGGGACAGTGAACATTCAGTACTTC
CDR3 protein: CASSSTGTVNIQYF

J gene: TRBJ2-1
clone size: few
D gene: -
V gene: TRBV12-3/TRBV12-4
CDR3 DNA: TGTGCCAACCGAGGGGGAGAGGAGTACGATGAGCAGTTCTTC
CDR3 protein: CANRGGEEYDEQFF

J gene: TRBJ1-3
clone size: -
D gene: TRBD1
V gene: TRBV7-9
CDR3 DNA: TGTGCCAGCACCAGGACCATCGGACAGGGAGGGAACACCATATATTTT
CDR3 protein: CASTRTIGQGGNTIYF

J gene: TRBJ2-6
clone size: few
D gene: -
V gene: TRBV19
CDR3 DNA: TGTGCCAGTTCTTTATACCGGACAGCTGGGGCCAACGTCCTGACTTTC
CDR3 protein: CASSLYRTAGANVLTF

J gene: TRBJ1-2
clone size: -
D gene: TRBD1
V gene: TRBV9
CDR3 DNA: TGTGCCAGCAGCGTAGTACGCACTGGGACAGAGGGCTACAACTATGGCTACACCTTC
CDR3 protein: CASSVVRTGTEGYNYGYTF

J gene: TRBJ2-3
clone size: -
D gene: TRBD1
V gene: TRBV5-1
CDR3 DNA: TGCGCCAGCAGCTGGACAGGATCAGCAGATACGCAGTATTTT
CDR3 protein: CASSWTGSADTQYF

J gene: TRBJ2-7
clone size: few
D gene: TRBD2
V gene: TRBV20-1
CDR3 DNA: TGCAGTGCAAGGACTAGCGGGAGTCACGAGCAGTACTTC
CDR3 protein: CSARTSGSHEQYF

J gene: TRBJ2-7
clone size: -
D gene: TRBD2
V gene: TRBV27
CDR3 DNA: TGTGCCAGCAGTTTATCGCCGGGACTAGCGGTATACGAGCAGTACTTC
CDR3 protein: CASSLSPGLAVYEQYF

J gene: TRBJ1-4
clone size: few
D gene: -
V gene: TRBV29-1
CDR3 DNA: TGCAGCGTTGAACTCCTCTTGGGGGGGAAACTGTTTTTT
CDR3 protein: CSVELLLGGKLFF

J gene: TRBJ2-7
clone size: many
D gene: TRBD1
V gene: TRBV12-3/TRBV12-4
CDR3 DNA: TGTGCCAGCAGTTCCCCCACCGGGACAGGGGACGAGCAGTACTTC
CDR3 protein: CASSSPTGTGDEQYF

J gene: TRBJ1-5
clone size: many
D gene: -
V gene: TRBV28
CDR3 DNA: TGTGCCAGCAGTCCCCCGGGCTTACGGGGCTATCAGCCCCAGCATTTT
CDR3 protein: CASSPPGLRGYQPQHF

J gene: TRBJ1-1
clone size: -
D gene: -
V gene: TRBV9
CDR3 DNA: TGTGCCAGCAAGGGGCCCTTGAACACTGAAGCTTTCTTT
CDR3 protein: CASKGPLNTEAFF

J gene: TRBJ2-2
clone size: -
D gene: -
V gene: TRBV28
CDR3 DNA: TGTGCCAGCAGCTCCCTCAGACAGTCGAACACCGGGGAGCTGTTTTTT
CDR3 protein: CASSSLRQSNTGELFF

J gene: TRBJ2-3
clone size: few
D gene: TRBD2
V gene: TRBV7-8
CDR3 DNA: TGTGCCAGCAGTCATAGCGGGAGTTACCTCTTAAAAATAGATACGCAGTATTTT
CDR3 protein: CASSHSGSYLLKIDTQYF

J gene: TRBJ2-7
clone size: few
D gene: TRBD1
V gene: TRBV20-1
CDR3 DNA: TGCAGTGCCCCAGGGGACAGGGGAAATGAGCAGTACTTC
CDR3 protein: CSAPGDRGNEQYF

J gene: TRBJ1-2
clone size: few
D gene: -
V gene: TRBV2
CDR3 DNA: TGTGCCAGCAGTTACCTCCCGGCAGGGGATGGCTACACCTTC
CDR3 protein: CASSYLPAGDGYTF

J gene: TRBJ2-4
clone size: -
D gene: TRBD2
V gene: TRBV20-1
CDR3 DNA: TGCAGTGCTAGAGTATGGGCTAGCGGGAGGGCCGGGAACATTCAGTACTTC
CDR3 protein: CSARVWASGRAGNIQYF

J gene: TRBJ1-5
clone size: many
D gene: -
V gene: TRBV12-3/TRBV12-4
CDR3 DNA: TGTGCCAGCAGTCGGGGGCCGAATCAGCCCCAGCATTTT
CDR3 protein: CASSRGPNQPQHF

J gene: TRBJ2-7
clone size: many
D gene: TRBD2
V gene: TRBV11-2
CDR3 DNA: TGTGCCAGCAGCATGAGGACTAGCGGAGCCCTCTACGAGCAGTACTTC
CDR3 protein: CASSMRTSGALYEQYF

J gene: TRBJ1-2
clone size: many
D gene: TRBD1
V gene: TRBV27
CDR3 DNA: TGTGCCAGCAGTTTAACGGCAGGGGGCTTCTATGGCTACACCTTC
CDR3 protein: CASSLTAGGFYGYTF

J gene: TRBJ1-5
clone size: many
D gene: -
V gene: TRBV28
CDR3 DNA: TGTGCCAGCAGTTTTGCAGGGCATAGCAATCAGCCCCAGCATTTT
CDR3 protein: CASSFAGHSNQPQHF

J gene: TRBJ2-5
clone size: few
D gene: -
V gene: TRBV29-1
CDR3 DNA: TGCAGCGTTGAATTCGGACCACAAGAGACCCAGTACTTC
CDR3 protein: CSVEFGPQETQYF

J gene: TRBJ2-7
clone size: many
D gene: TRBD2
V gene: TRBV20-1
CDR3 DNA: TGCAGTGCTACCGGGACTAGCGGGGTATCTTACGAGCAGTACTTC
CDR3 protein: CSATGTSGVSYEQYF

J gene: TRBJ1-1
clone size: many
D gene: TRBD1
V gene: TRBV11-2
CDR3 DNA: TGTGCCAGCAGAACCCCCCGAATGACAGGGAGGGCTTTCTTT
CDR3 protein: CASRTPRMTGRAFF